A selection of T cell receptor beta chains follows, all from one sample in a study of T cells in tuberculosis. Method: immunoSEQ multiplex PCR; TCRdb's copy keeps in-frame clones and lacks some. Of some 49,000 clones detected, 90% to 95% appear once; the ten largest clones hold under 1.5%. The sequencing here drew on PBMCs, taken at tuberculosis diagnosis. The receptor set was obtained from an adult with tuberculosis. The CDR3 runs from the conserved cysteine through the conserved F or W. D genes are given only for firm matches. Clone size is not always given. Where it is, it says once, few, many or a class for expanded clones.

>NA|TRBJ2-1|TRBD2|TRBV6-1
CASSPTAGDNEQFF
TGTGCCAGCAGCCCCACAGCGGGGGACAATGAGCAGTTCTTC
>NA|TRBJ1-1|TRBD1|TRBV30
CAWSQKTGGAGSTEAFF
TGTGCCTGGAGTCAGAAAACAGGGGGCGCGGGATCCACTGAAGCTTTCTTT
>NA|TRBJ1-1|NA|TRBV9
CASSVGGSTEAFF
TGTGCCAGCAGCGTCGGAGGGAGTACTGAAGCTTTCTTT
>NA|TRBJ1-1|NA|TRBV2
CASFLYVDTEAFF
TGTGCCAGCTTTTTATATGTAGACACTGAAGCTTTCTTT
>NA|TRBJ2-3|NA|TRBV10-3
CAITGFSTDTQYF
TGTGCCATCACGGGATTCTCCACAGATACGCAGTATTTT
>NA|TRBJ2-3|NA|TRBV7-9
CASIKGQFTDTQYF
TGTGCCAGCATAAAAGGACAGTTCACAGATACGCAGTATTTT
>once|TRBJ2-5|NA|TRBV11-1
CASSLDRGWGETQYF
TGTGCCAGCAGCTTAGATCGAGGGTGGGGAGAGACCCAGTACTTC
>NA|TRBJ1-2|NA|TRBV28
CASSSAPGDYGYTF
TGTGCCAGCAGTTCAGCCCCGGGGGACTATGGCTACACCTTC
>NA|TRBJ2-2|TRBD2|TRBV30
CAWSVEPPTSGRKGELFF
TGTGCCTGGAGTGTTGAGCCACCAACTAGCGGGAGGAAGGGGGAGCTGTTTTTT
>NA|TRBJ2-5|TRBD1|TRBV7-9
CASSPTGVQETQYF
TGTGCCAGCAGCCCGACAGGGGTCCAAGAGACCCAGTACTTC
>NA|TRBJ2-2|NA|TRBV29-1
CSVEGPNTGELFF
TGCAGCGTTGAAGGGCCGAACACCGGGGAGCTGTTTTTT
>NA|TRBJ1-6|TRBD1|TRBV7-2
CASSLVWGTDSPLHF
TGTGCCAGCAGCTTAGTTTGGGGGACAGATTCACCCCTCCACTTT
>few|TRBJ2-6|NA|TRBV7-2
CASSYYNSGANVLTF
TGTGCCAGCAGCTATTACAACTCTGGGGCCAACGTCCTGACTTTC
>NA|TRBJ2-7|TRBD1|TRBV7-9
CASSRTGLGEQYF
TGTGCCAGCAGCCGGACAGGGCTAGGCGAGCAGTACTTC
>NA|TRBJ1-2|NA|TRBV6-5
CASSYTGHPYGYTF
TGTGCCAGCAGTTACACAGGACACCCCTATGGCTACACCTTC
>once|TRBJ1-5|NA|TRBV19
CASSILDSSNQPQHF
TGTGCCAGTAGTATCCTCGACAGTAGCAATCAGCCCCAGCATTTT
>NA|TRBJ2-3|NA|TRBV5-1
CASSLEHTTQYF
TGCGCCAGCAGCTTAGAGCATACTACGCAGTATTTT
>NA|TRBJ1-1|TRBD1|TRBV14
CASSLQTGWNTEAFF
TGTGCCAGCAGCCTCCAGACAGGGTGGAACACTGAAGCTTTCTTT
>NA|TRBJ1-2|TRBD1|TRBV7-8
CASSLAKGQAFGYTF
TGTGCCAGCAGCTTAGCGAAAGGACAGGCCTTCGGCTACACCTTC
>few|TRBJ2-2|NA|TRBV29-1
CSVLAGAGSNTGELFF
TGCAGCGTCCTCGCCGGAGCAGGGTCGAACACCGGGGAGCTGTTTTTT
>NA|TRBJ1-2|TRBD1|TRBV10-3
CAISESAGGYGYTF
TGTGCCATCAGTGAGTCGGCAGGGGGCTATGGCTACACCTTC
>NA|TRBJ2-3|NA|TRBV7-9
CASSLAHITDTQYF
TGTGCCAGCAGCTTAGCACATATCACAGATACGCAGTATTTT
>NA|TRBJ1-5|NA|TRBV6-1
CASRAYGQPTRPQHF
TGTGCCAGCAGGGCTTACGGACAGCCGACTCGGCCCCAGCATTTT
>NA|TRBJ1-5|NA|TRBV19
CASSNSNQPQHF
TGTGCCAGTAGTAACAGTAATCAGCCCCAGCATTTT
>NA|TRBJ2-1|TRBD1|TRBV5-1
CASSLYSAPGQTLYNEQFF
TGCGCCAGCAGCTTGTATTCAGCTCCGGGACAGACTCTCTACAATGAGCAGTTCTTC
>NA|TRBJ2-3|NA|TRBV5-1
CASSLDRTGLGDTQYF
TGCGCCAGCAGCTTGGATCGGACTGGACTCGGGGATACGCAGTATTTT
>NA|TRBJ1-1|NA|TRBV28
CASSFTVDTEAFF
TGTGCCAGCAGTTTCACAGTTGACACTGAAGCTTTCTTT
>NA|TRBJ1-2|NA|TRBV6-1
CASSIQGYYGYTF
TGTGCCAGCAGTATACAGGGTTACTATGGCTACACCTTC
>NA|TRBJ1-1|NA|TRBV7-9
CASRQTGPNTEAFF
TGTGCCAGCAGACAAACAGGTCCGAACACTGAAGCTTTCTTT
>NA|TRBJ2-7|TRBD1|TRBV28
CASTGQGAPYEQYF
TGTGCCAGCACTGGACAGGGGGCGCCTTACGAGCAGTACTTC
>few|TRBJ2-7|TRBD1|TRBV30
CAWSGTGPYEQYF
TGTGCCTGGAGTGGGACAGGTCCTTACGAGCAGTACTTC
>NA|TRBJ2-7|NA|TRBV18
CASSPPGTPYGGEQYF
TGTGCCAGCTCACCACCGGGGACACCCTACGGAGGAGAGCAGTACTTC
>NA|TRBJ1-2|TRBD1|TRBV10-3
CATGLDRGYGYTF
TGTGCCACAGGACTGGACAGGGGCTATGGCTACACCTTC
>NA|TRBJ2-7|TRBD1|TRBV6-6
CASSYPPGQGKYEQYF
TGTGCCAGCAGTTACCCACCGGGACAGGGGAAATACGAGCAGTACTTC
>NA|TRBJ2-7|TRBD2|TRBV4-3
CASSQELGGGPYEQYF
TGCGCCAGCAGCCAAGAATTGGGGGGAGGGCCTTACGAGCAGTACTTC
>NA|TRBJ2-1|TRBD2|TRBV29-1
CSVGFQSGRNEQFF
TGCAGCGTTGGTTTTCAGAGCGGGAGAAATGAGCAGTTCTTC
>NA|TRBJ2-1|TRBD2|TRBV4-2
CASSQDSGRNEQFF
TGTGCCAGCAGCCAAGATAGCGGGAGGAATGAGCAGTTCTTC
>NA|TRBJ1-5|NA|TRBV2
CASSQSVGRSNQPQHF
TGTGCCAGCAGCCAGTCCGTGGGCAGGTCTAACCAGCCCCAGCATTTT
>once|TRBJ2-1|NA|TRBV28
CASSFLLVGNEQFF
TGTGCCAGCAGTTTCCTACTAGTCGGCAATGAGCAGTTCTTC
>once|TRBJ1-2|NA|TRBV2
CASSSGGGYGYTF
TGTGCCAGCAGTAGCGGGGGCGGCTATGGCTACACCTTC
>NA|TRBJ2-7|TRBD2|TRBV2
CASSGLAYEQYF
TGTGCCAGCAGCGGACTAGCCTACGAGCAGTACTTC
>NA|TRBJ2-3|TRBD2|TRBV5-1
CASSLGGYGGREADTQYF
TGCGCCAGCAGCCTTGGAGGATATGGCGGGAGGGAGGCAGATACGCAGTATTTT
>NA|TRBJ2-1|TRBD2|TRBV10-3
CAISETSGSYNEQFF
TGTGCCATCAGTGAGACTAGCGGTTCCTACAATGAGCAGTTCTTC
>few|TRBJ2-2|NA|TRBV5-4
CASRERRNTGELFF
TGTGCCAGCAGGGAGCGGAGGAACACCGGGGAGCTGTTTTTT
>NA|TRBJ2-5|TRBD2|TRBV6-6
CASSLQPGLVRETQYF
TGTGCCAGCAGTCTTCAACCGGGACTAGTACGGGAGACCCAGTACTTC
>once|TRBJ2-5|TRBD2|TRBV25-1
CASERLAGAGQGETQYF
TGTGCCAGCGAGCGACTAGCGGGAGCGGGTCAGGGAGAGACCCAGTACTTC
>NA|TRBJ2-1|NA|TRBV5-1
CASRDQDLPLNEQFF
TGCGCCAGCAGGGATCAAGACTTGCCCCTTAATGAGCAGTTCTTC
>NA|TRBJ2-1|TRBD2|TRBV30
CAWRKAGGPNRFRSYNEQFF
TGTGCCTGGAGGAAAGCGGGAGGTCCCAATCGTTTTCGCTCCTACAATGAGCAGTTCTTC
>NA|TRBJ1-5|NA|TRBV19
CASSILFGGPRNQPQHF
TGTGCCAGTAGTATTTTGTTCGGGGGTCCAAGAAATCAGCCCCAGCATTTT
>once|TRBJ2-1|TRBD2|TRBV6-1
CASSQREVLYNEQFF
TGTGCCAGCAGCCAGCGGGAGGTCCTCTACAATGAGCAGTTCTTC
>NA|TRBJ2-7|NA|TRBV7-2
CASSFDPRGSYEQYF
TGTGCCAGCAGCTTCGATCCGCGAGGCTCCTACGAGCAGTACTTC
>NA|TRBJ2-1|TRBD2|TRBV30
CAWSSGSSYNEQFF
TGTGCCTGGTCAAGCGGGAGCTCCTACAATGAGCAGTTCTTC
>NA|TRBJ2-6|NA|TRBV6-1
CASSVRISSSGANVLTF
TGTGCCAGCAGTGTGCGGATTTCAAGCTCTGGGGCCAACGTCCTGACTTTC
>NA|TRBJ2-6|TRBD1|TRBV19
CASSVTGGALSGANVLTF
TGTGCCAGTAGTGTCACAGGGGGTGCGCTCTCTGGGGCCAACGTCCTGACTTTC
>NA|TRBJ2-7|NA|TRBV18
CASSPPFQADYEQYF
TGTGCCAGCTCACCACCCTTCCAGGCCGATTACGAGCAGTACTTC
>NA|TRBJ1-5|TRBD1|TRBV7-8
CASSGQGNQPQHF
TGTGCCAGCAGCGGACAGGGCAATCAGCCCCAGCATTTT
>few|TRBJ2-3|TRBD1|TRBV4-1
CATSDRGNTDTQYF
TGCGCCACTTCAGACAGGGGGAACACAGATACGCAGTATTTT
>NA|TRBJ2-7|TRBD2|TRBV10-3
CAIRPSGSDEQYF
TGTGCCATCAGACCAAGCGGGAGCGACGAGCAGTACTTC
>once|TRBJ1-5|NA|TRBV6-6
CASSQSRGSNQPQHF
TGTGCCAGCAGCCAATCCCGAGGGAGCAATCAGCCCCAGCATTTT